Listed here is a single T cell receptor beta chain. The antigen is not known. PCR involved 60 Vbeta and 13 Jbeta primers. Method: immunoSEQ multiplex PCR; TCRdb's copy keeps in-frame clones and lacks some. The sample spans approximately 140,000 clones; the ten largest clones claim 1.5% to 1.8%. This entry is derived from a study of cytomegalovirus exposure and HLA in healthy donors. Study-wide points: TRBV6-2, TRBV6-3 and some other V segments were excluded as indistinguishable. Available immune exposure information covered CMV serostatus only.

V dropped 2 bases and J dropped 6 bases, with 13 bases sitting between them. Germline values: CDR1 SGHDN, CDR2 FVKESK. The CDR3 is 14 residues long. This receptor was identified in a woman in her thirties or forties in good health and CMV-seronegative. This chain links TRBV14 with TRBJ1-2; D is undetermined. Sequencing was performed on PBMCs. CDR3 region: CASSQPGIPDGYTF. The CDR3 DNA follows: TGTGCCAGCAGCCAACCGGGGATCCCAGATGGCTACACCTTC.